This T cell receptor beta chain is drawn from a study of CD8 T cells in Susac syndrome. The germline CDR1 and CDR2 sequences are SGHAT and FQNNGV. CDR3 size: 9 residues. V was shortened by 10 bases and J by 6 bases, with 7 bases between the two germline ends. General study findings and limits: The number of individuals included in the study's TCR sequencing and HLA analysis was acknowledged as relatively small.

The RNA, about 0.5 to 1 ug, was put through reverse transcription using random hexamers. The TCR beta CDR3 was amplified by immunoSEQ multiplex PCR across 54 Vbeta, 13 Jbeta. TCRdb re-called the immunoSEQ multiplex PCR reads through MiXCR, storing one row per CDR3 protein. Among 300,000 or so distinct CDR3 sequences listed, 90% to 95% were seen once. The sequenced target, TCR beta, came from blood CD8+ and CD4+ T cells. The multiple sclerosis control group consisted of treatment-naive patients whose relapsing-remitting disease, which was either stable or active, fulfilled revised McDonald criteria. Concerning this clonotype itself: The target antigen is unknown.

The sequencing input was CD4+ T cells from PBMCs. This receptor was taken from a human donor with multiple sclerosis. The rearrangement uses TRBV11-2 and TRBJ2-7; D remains unclear. Here the CDR3 reads CANPGEQYF. The CDR3 DNA reads TGTGCCAACCCCGGCGAGCAGTACTTC.